The 30 T cell receptor beta chains reported below all come from one sample, sequenced in a study of CD4 T cells in relation to SARS-CoV-2 and coronaviruses. The antigens for these receptors are not known. The unexposed donors gave CD4+ T cells in about 2010-2019, prior to COVID-19. CD4+ T cells were isolated from the cells after around eleven days of culture. This table comes from immunoSEQ multiplex PCR, and its TCRdb copy is limited to in-frame clones, with some not included. The table includes about 24,000 clones, around 76% detected once. The specimen sequenced was CD4+ T cells from PBMCs, cultured in vitro. The receptor source for this set is a human donor in good health.

The chain joins TRBV18 to TRBJ1-1; TRBD1 aligns across 7 bases. CDR1 is KGHSH, CDR2 LQKENI, per germline. CDR3 size: 13 residues. With 6 bases clipped from V and 1 base from J, the junction kept 2 bases outside the gene matches. As DNA, the CDR3 is TGTGCCAGCTCCAGGGACAGGAACACTGAAGCTTTCTTT. It encodes CASSRDRNTEAFF.

The table lists this clone with a few counts. The rearrangement joins TRBV7-9 to TRBJ1-1, with D perhaps matching TRBD1 (5 bases). The germline V and J ends were trimmed by 5 bases and 2 bases, with 15 bases remaining between them. Germline lookup yields CDR1 SEHNR and CDR2 FQNEAQ (reference sequence). The CDR3 length is 15 residues. This CDR3 reads CASSPRWTLNTEAFF. For the CDR3, the DNA is TGTGCCAGCAGCCCCCGTTGGACACTCAACACTGAAGCTTTCTTT.

The gene calls are TRBV6-1 and TRBJ1-6; 7 nucleotides agree with TRBD1. Germline CDR1 is MNHNS and CDR2 is SASEGT. V lost 2 bases, J lost 4 bases, and 5 bases stayed unmatched. The CDR3 spans 16 residues. This chain's CDR3 is CASSELIRGYNSPLHF. The CDR3, as DNA: TGTGCCAGCAGTGAACTGATCAGGGGGTATAATTCACCCCTCCACTTT.

This sequence joins TRBV27 and TRBJ1-5; D may be TRBD1 (5 bases). This CDR3 is built from 15 residues. Germline V lookup: CDR1 MNHEY, CDR2 SMNVEV (reference sequence). Trimming left V 4 bases short and J 7 bases short, with 17 bases between. The CDR3 DNA is TGTGCCAGCAGTTCCTTGTCAGGGTTTTCGCAGCCCCAGCATTTT. Translation: CASSSLSGFSQPQHF.

This CDR3 reads CATYLAGGSDTQYF. The CDR3 DNA follows: TGTGCCACCTACCTAGCGGGAGGGTCAGATACGCAGTATTTT. The chain uses TRBV6-6 and TRBJ2-3; 12 bases agree with TRBD2. The CDR3 has 14 residues. V was clipped by 10 bases and J by 4 bases; unmatched bases: 6. Germline values: CDR1 MNHNY, CDR2 SVGAGI (reference sequence).

The chain employs TRBV6-1 and TRBJ2-1; D is unresolved. Trimming stripped 3 bases from V and 7 bases from J, with 7 bases between. The CDR3 has 12 amino acids. CDR1 and CDR2 (germline): MNHNS, SASEGT. Written as DNA, the CDR3 is TGTGCCAGCAGTGAGCCAGTTAATGAGCAGTTCTTC. Residues: CASSEPVNEQFF.

The chain carries TRBV30 and TRBJ1-4; D gene uncertain. The CDR3 has 11 amino acids. Germline V CDR1 and CDR2: GTSNPN, SVGIG (reference sequence). The ends were cut back, 7 bases at V and 4 bases at J, with 7 bases in the middle. The CDR3 loop is CASDRNEKLFF. The CDR3 DNA sequence: TGTGCCTCGGACCGTAATGAAAAACTGTTTTTT.

The chain combines TRBV7-2 with TRBJ1-4, with 8 bases aligning to TRBD1. The ends lost 5 bases at V and 8 bases at J; junction bases unmatched: 7. Germline CDR1 is SGHTA and CDR2 is FQGNSA. CDR3 length: 14 residues. The CDR3 sequence is CASSPTGAEEKLFF. CDR3 nucleotide sequence: TGTGCCAGCAGCCCGACAGGGGCTGAAGAAAAACTGTTTTTT.

CDR3 sequence (DNA): TGTGCCAGCAGCCCAGGGACTAGCGGCTACACAGATACGCAGTATTTT. This codes for CASSPGTSGYTDTQYF. This sequence joins TRBV7-9 and TRBJ2-3; 11 bases fit TRBD2. This CDR3 is built from 16 residues. Per the germline V gene, CDR1 is SEHNR and CDR2 is FQNEAQ (reference sequence). Trimming cost V 5 bases and J 2 bases; bases outside gene matches: 6.

This chain uses TRBV9 with TRBJ2-3; 9 bases align to TRBD2. This CDR3 region has 16 residues. J gave up 6 bases and V 0 bases, and 8 bases lay outside the gene matches. CDR1 and CDR2 from the germline V gene are SGDLS and YYNGEE. The CDR3 loop is CASSVAGGRGGDTQYF. In nucleotides, the CDR3 is TGTGCCAGCAGCGTAGCTGGCGGGAGGGGGGGGGATACGCAGTATTTT.

The chain is built from TRBV28 and TRBJ1-6; the D gene is possibly TRBD1 (5 bases). The germline gives CDR1 MDHEN, CDR2 SYDVKM. Trimming took off 5 bases at V and 6 bases at J, with 17 bases between the two ends. This CDR3 region has 16 residues. CDR3 sequence (DNA): TGTGCCAGCAGTCAAATTCGACAGAACCTTAATTCACCCCTCCACTTT. It encodes CASSQIRQNLNSPLHF.

The chain employs TRBV28 and TRBJ2-2; no definite D call. Between the trimmed V and J ends, which lost 1 base and 4 bases, there was a span of 4 bases. This CDR3 is 13 amino acids long. Germline-derived CDR1 and CDR2 are MDHEN and SYDVKM. The CDR3 loop is CASSLYGTGELFF. The CDR3 region has the DNA TGTGCCAGCAGTTTATATGGCACCGGGGAGCTGTTTTTT.

This clone was observed once. V and J are TRBV6-5 and TRBJ2-7; possibly TRBD2 for D (6 bases). The germline V and J ends were trimmed by 5 bases and 5 bases, with 16 bases remaining between them. Germline CDR1 MNHEY, CDR2 SVGAGI. The CDR3 spans 14 residues. The CDR3 nucleotides are TGTGCCAGCAGTCCAGCGGGTAAGGGCAACGAGCAGTACTTC. Amino acids: CASSPAGKGNEQYF.

V gene TRBV3-1 (or the pseudogene TRBV3-2) combines with J gene TRBJ2-2; D gene ambiguous. CDR3 length equals 13 residues. V lost 3 bases and J 1 base, leaving 3 bases between the germline ends. Germline V lookup: CDR1 LGHDT, CDR2 YNNKEL (reference sequence). This CDR3 reads CASSHLNTGELFF. CDR3 DNA: TGTGCCAGCAGCCATTTGAACACCGGGGAGCTGTTTTTT.

The chain carries TRBV5-5 and TRBJ2-3, with D hard to call. The germline V gene has CDR1 SGHKS and CDR2 YYEKEE (reference sequence). The CDR3 has 13 amino acids. The V gene lost 4 bases and the J gene lost 4 bases, with 10 bases spanning the gap. In nucleotides, the CDR3 is TGTGCCAGCAGCGGTTTTGGGGCAGATACGCAGTATTTT. As protein: CASSGFGADTQYF. Drawing the rest from reference TRBV5-5 and TRBJ2-3, the complete variable domain is DAGVTQSPTHLIKTRGQQVTLRCSPISGHKSVSWYQQVLGQGPQFIFQYYEKEERGRGNFPDRFSARQFPNYSSELNVNALLLGDSALYLCASSGFGADTQYFGPGTRLTVL.

The J gene is TRBJ2-7, the V gene TRBV14; D might be TRBD2 (6 bases). The germline V and J ends were trimmed by 0 bases and 3 bases, with 21 bases remaining between them. The CDR3 extends over 18 amino acids. Germline V lookup: CDR1 SGHDN, CDR2 FVKESK. Here the CDR3 reads CASSQDTLARTTFYEQYF. The CDR3 DNA follows: TGTGCCAGCAGCCAAGATACACTAGCTAGAACTACTTTCTACGAGCAGTACTTC.

This rearrangement joins TRBV7-6 to TRBJ1-3; 7 bases align to TRBD1. The CDR3 has 14 amino acids. V shed 1 base, J shed 4 bases, and the junction held 1 base outside the gene matches. The germline gives CDR1 SGHVS, CDR2 FNYEAQ. The CDR3: CASSLEDRGNTIYF. DNA of the CDR3: TGTGCCAGCAGCTTAGAGGACAGGGGAAACACCATATATTTT.

The chain couples TRBV9 to TRBJ2-5; D perhaps matches TRBD1 (6 bases). The V gene lost 0 bases and the J gene lost 2 bases, with 11 bases spanning the gap. The CDR3 covers 15 residues. Germline CDR1 is SGDLS and CDR2 is YYNGEE. The CDR3 region is CASSVAQQGQETQYF. The CDR3 DNA reads TGTGCCAGCAGCGTAGCCCAACAGGGACAAGAGACCCAGTACTTC.

This sequence joins TRBV11-1 and TRBJ1-1; D not certain. V lost 5 bases and J lost 1, with 14 bases in between. The CDR3 runs 15 residues. Germline V gives CDR1 SGHAT, CDR2 FQDESV (reference sequence). The CDR3 nucleotides are TGTGCCAGCAGCCCTTTCGGAGGAGGGAACACTGAAGCTTTCTTT. It is translated as CASSPFGGGNTEAFF.

This clone was counted a few times. V and J are TRBV18 and TRBJ2-2, with D possibly TRBD1 on 6 matching bases. This CDR3 contains 15 residues. Germline assignment: CDR1 KGHSH and CDR2 LQKENI. Trimming removed 1 base from V and 6 bases from J, with 12 bases in between. The DNA of the CDR3 is TGTGCCAGCTCACCACTCCAGGACAGCGCCGGGGAGCTGTTTTTT. Protein product: CASSPLQDSAGELFF.

The chain is built from TRBV5-1 and TRBJ1-2; TRBD1 matches at 11 bases. The V and J ends lost 3 bases and 6 bases, in that order; junction bases with no gene match: 7. The germline CDR1 and CDR2 sequences are SGHRS and YFSETQ. CDR3 length: 15 amino acids. The CDR3 is CASSSDRGLVNGYTF. The CDR3 DNA follows: TGCGCCAGCAGCTCGGACAGGGGGCTCGTCAATGGCTACACCTTC. Full variable domain (missing parts from reference TRBV5-1 and TRBJ1-2): KAGVTQTPRYLIKTRGQQVTLSCSPISGHRSVSWYQQTPGQGLQFLFEYFSETQRNKGNFPGRFSGRQFSNSRSEMNVSTLELGDSALYLCASSSDRGLVNGYTFGSGTRLTVV.

The chain combines TRBV11-2 with TRBJ2-2, with 9 nucleotides matching TRBD1. With V trimmed by 6 bases and J by 5 bases, 10 bases remained unmatched. Per the germline V gene, CDR1 is SGHAT and CDR2 is FQNNGV. This CDR3 has 16 residues. The CDR3 DNA reads TGTGCCAGCAGTCGAGCCGGGACAGGGCTGACCGGGGAGCTGTTTTTT. Protein sequence: CASSRAGTGLTGELFF.

The table lists this clone with a count of one. The CDR3 loop reads CASSEPGRGNTEAFF. The CDR3 DNA is TGCGCCAGCAGTGAGCCGGGGAGGGGGAACACTGAAGCTTTCTTT. The rearrangement links TRBV10-2 to TRBJ1-1; D possibly corresponds to TRBD1 (5 bases). Germline CDR1 is WSHSY and CDR2 is SAAADI. Trimming pared 2 bases from V and 1 base from J, leaving 11 bases between. The CDR3 consists of 15 residues.

V is TRBV18 and J is TRBJ1-3; D is uncertain. Germline CDR1 and CDR2: KGHSH and LQKENI. The CDR3 has 15 amino acids. V shed 2 bases and J shed 0 bases, with 8 bases lying between them. CDR3 nucleotide sequence: TGTGCCAGCTCACCATCGACGGACTCTGGAAACACCATATATTTT. It encodes CASSPSTDSGNTIYF.

The gene calls are TRBV5-1 and TRBJ2-3; 7 bases agree with TRBD1. V lost 4 bases to trimming and J lost 6 bases; unmatched junction nucleotides: 8. Per the germline V gene, CDR1 is SGHRS and CDR2 is YFSETQ. The CDR3 is made up of 14 amino acids. Written as DNA, the CDR3 is TGCGCCAGCAGCGCCCGACAGGGTGCTGATACGCAGTATTTT. This sequence encodes CASSARQGADTQYF.

In its sample, this clone was seen once. This chain uses TRBV19 with TRBJ2-7; 12 bases fit TRBD2. The germline CDR1 and CDR2 sequences are LNHDA and SQIVND (reference sequence). There are 14 residues in the CDR3. V shed 5 bases and J 5 bases; nucleotides not matched to a gene: 4. The CDR3 reads CASSLLAGGHEQYF. For the CDR3, the DNA is TGTGCCAGTAGTCTACTAGCGGGAGGACACGAGCAGTACTTC.

The chain couples TRBV12-5 to TRBJ2-7, with D maybe TRBD1 (5 bases). The V gene's germline CDR1 is LGHNT and CDR2 FRNRAP. This CDR3 is built from 13 residues. V was cut by 2 bases and J by 4 bases, with 9 bases left in between. CDR3: CASGLLGAYEQYF. The DNA of the CDR3 is TGTGCTAGTGGTTTGTTAGGGGCATACGAGCAGTACTTC.

The chain has TRBV7-9 and TRBJ2-2, with D perhaps TRBD1 (5 bases). The CDR3 has 15 residues. V lost 1 base, J lost 5 bases, and 11 bases lay in between. The germline V gene encodes CDR1 SEHNR and CDR2 FQNEAQ (reference sequence). The DNA for the CDR3 is TGTGCCAGCAGCTTAGGATCCAGGGCTACCGGGGAGCTGTTTTTT. This codes for CASSLGSRATGELFF.

This chain uses TRBV14 with TRBJ2-3, with 12 bases matching TRBD2. The CDR3 totals 18 residues. Looked up from germline, CDR1 is SGHDN and CDR2 is FVKESK. Losses at the gene ends were 0 bases for V and 4 bases for J; bases not matched to a gene: 8. CDR3 nucleotides: TGTGCCAGCAGCCAAGACCGAGGACTAGCGGGAATCGCAGATACGCAGTATTTT. Its protein product is CASSQDRGLAGIADTQYF.

Only one count was recorded for this clone. The J gene is TRBJ1-3, the V gene TRBV27, with a weak D call TRBD1 (5 bases). This CDR3 has 19 amino acids. Germline-derived CDR1 and CDR2 are MNHEY and SMNVEV (reference sequence). V gave up 6 bases and J gave up 0 bases, with 24 bases separating them. CDR3 DNA: TGTGCCAGCAGCCCCGCCGGGACCAAATCCTATTCCTCTGGAAACACCATATATTTT. This sequence encodes CASSPAGTKSYSSGNTIYF.